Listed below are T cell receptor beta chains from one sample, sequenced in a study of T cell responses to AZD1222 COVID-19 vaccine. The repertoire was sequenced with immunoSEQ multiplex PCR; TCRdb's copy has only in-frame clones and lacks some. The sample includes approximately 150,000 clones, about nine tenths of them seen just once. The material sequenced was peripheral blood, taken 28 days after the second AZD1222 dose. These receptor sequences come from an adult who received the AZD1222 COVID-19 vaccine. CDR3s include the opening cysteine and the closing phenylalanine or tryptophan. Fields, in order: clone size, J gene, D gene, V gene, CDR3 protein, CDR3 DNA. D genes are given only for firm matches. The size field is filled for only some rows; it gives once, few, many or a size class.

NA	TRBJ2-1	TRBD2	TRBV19	CASSPSGLSTYNEQFF	TGTGCCAGTAGTCCCTCGGGACTATCAACCTACAATGAGCAGTTCTTC
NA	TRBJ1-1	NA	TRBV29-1	CSVEVRGRVTEAFF	TGCAGCGTTGAAGTCAGAGGCAGGGTCACTGAAGCTTTCTTT
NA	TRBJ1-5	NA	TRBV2	CASSSDRLGDQPQHF	TGTGCCAGCAGTAGCGACAGGTTGGGGGATCAGCCCCAGCATTTT
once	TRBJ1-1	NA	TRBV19	CASSARQSMNTEAFF	TGTGCCAGTAGTGCTCGACAGTCCATGAACACTGAAGCTTTCTTT
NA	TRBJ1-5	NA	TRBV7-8	CASSLAPWAQSNQPQHF	TGTGCCAGCAGCTTAGCGCCTTGGGCCCAGAGCAATCAGCCCCAGCATTTT
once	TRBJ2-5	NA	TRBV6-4	CASHPGETLFETQYF	TGTGCCAGCCACCCCGGCGAGACGTTGTTTGAGACCCAGTACTTC
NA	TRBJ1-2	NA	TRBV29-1	CSVGGANGYTF	TGCAGCGTTGGGGGGGCGAATGGCTACACCTTC
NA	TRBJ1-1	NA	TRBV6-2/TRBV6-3	CASSQPQAANTEAFF	TGTGCCAGCAGCCAACCGCAAGCCGCTAACACTGAAGCTTTCTTT
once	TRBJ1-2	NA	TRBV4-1	CASSQTTDLIDGYTF	TGCGCCAGCAGCCAAACGACGGACCTGATCGATGGCTACACCTTC
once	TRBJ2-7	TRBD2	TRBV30	CAWRGTSGRESYEQYF	TGTGCCTGGAGGGGGACTAGCGGGAGGGAGTCCTACGAGCAGTACTTC
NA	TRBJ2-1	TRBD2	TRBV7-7	CASSALAGGFNEQFF	TGTGCTAGCAGCGCCCTAGCGGGAGGTTTCAATGAGCAGTTCTTC
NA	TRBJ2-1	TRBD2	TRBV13	CASSSPGLVGTSGINEQFF	TGTGCCAGCAGCTCCCCGGGTTTGGTTGGGACTAGCGGGATCAATGAGCAGTTCTTC
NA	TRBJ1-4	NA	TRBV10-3	CAISETEVQGTRRKKLFF	TGTGCCATCAGTGAGACCGAAGTCCAGGGTACACGAAGAAAAAAACTGTTTTTT
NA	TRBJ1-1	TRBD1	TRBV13	CASSRTGPKNTEAFF	TGTGCCAGCAGCCGGACAGGCCCCAAGAACACTGAAGCTTTCTTT
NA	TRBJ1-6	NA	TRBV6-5	CASSLMDSYNSPLHF	TGTGCCAGCAGTTTGATGGACTCCTATAATTCACCCCTCCACTTT
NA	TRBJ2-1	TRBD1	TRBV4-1	CASSQPGQGYNEQFF	TGCGCCAGCAGCCAACCGGGACAGGGATACAATGAGCAGTTCTTC
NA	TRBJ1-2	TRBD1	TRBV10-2	CAIQTGGDGYTF	TGCGCCATCCAGACAGGGGGTGATGGCTACACCTTC
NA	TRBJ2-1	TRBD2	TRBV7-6	CASSQTSGGYNEQFF	TGTGCCAGCAGCCAGACTAGCGGGGGTTACAATGAGCAGTTCTTC
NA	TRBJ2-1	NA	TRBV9	CASSVGDEQFF	TGTGCCAGCAGCGTAGGTGATGAGCAGTTCTTC
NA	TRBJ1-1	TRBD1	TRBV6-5	CASRGTGATEAFF	TGTGCCAGCAGGGGGACAGGGGCCACTGAAGCTTTCTTT
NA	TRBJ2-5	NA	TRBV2	CASTRQIQETQYF	TGTGCCAGCACCCGACAGATTCAAGAGACCCAGTACTTC
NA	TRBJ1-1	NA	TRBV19	CASSKGVQADTEAFF	TGTGCCAGTAGTAAGGGGGTGCAGGCGGACACTGAAGCTTTCTTT
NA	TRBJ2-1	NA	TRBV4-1	CASSQDPSRLRGNEQFF	TGCGCCAGCAGCCAAGATCCGAGTAGATTGAGGGGCAATGAGCAGTTCTTC
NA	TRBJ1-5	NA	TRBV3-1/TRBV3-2	CASSHGYSNQPQHF	TGTGCCAGCAGCCACGGTTATAGCAATCAGCCCCAGCATTTT
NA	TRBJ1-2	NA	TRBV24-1	CATSDGTGGYGYTF	TGTGCCACCAGTGATGGGACGGGGGGGTATGGCTACACCTTC
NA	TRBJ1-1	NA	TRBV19	CASSNPQVSTEAFF	TGTGCCAGTAGTAATCCTCAAGTTAGTACTGAAGCTTTCTTT
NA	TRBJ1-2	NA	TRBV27	CASSLVGDANYGYTF	TGTGCCAGCAGTTTAGTTGGAGATGCTAACTATGGCTACACCTTC
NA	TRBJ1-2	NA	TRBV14	CASSQLFSRDGTF	TGTGCCAGCAGCCAACTCTTTTCCCGGGATGGGACCTTC
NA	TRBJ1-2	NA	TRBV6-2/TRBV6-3	CASSQAQGSGYTF	TGTGCCAGCAGTCAAGCCCAAGGTAGTGGCTACACCTTC
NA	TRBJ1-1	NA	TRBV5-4	CASSLQGRNTEAFF	TGTGCCAGCAGCTTGCAGGGGCGGAACACTGAAGCTTTCTTT
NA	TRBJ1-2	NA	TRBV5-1	CASSFGSRDARYGYTF	TGCGCCAGCAGCTTCGGGAGTCGCGATGCCCGCTATGGCTACACCTTC
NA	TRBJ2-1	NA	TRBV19	CASSILTGGTDRFF	TGTGCCAGTAGTATCCTAACTGGGGGGACCGACCGGTTCTTC
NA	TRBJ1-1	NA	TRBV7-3	CASSRYEGTEAFF	TGTGCCAGCAGCCGGTATGAGGGCACTGAAGCTTTCTTT
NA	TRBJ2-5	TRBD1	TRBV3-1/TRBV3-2	CASSQRWPGQVIQETQYF	TGTGCCAGCAGCCAAAGGTGGCCGGGACAGGTGATTCAAGAGACCCAGTACTTC
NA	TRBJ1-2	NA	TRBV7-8	CASSLQFGTPWEKYTF	TGTGCCAGCAGCTTACAATTTGGGACCCCATGGGAGAAGTACACCTTC